These 9 T cell receptor beta chains originate from one sample sequenced in a study of T cells in Graves' hyperthyroidism and ophthalmopathy. TCR beta CDR3 sequences were amplified from RNA transcripts. First-round RT-PCR targeting the TCR CDR3 was performed with the HTBI primer set. MiXCR, run by TCRdb on the multiplex PCR reads, gives a single entry per CDR3 protein. Here the sample spans 350,000 to 450,000 distinct CDR3 sequences, over 12% being singletons. The sample taken for sequencing was blood. The receptors derive from a man aged 50 to 60 with Graves' ophthalmopathy.

This clonotype appeared many times. The rearrangement joins TRBV7-8 to TRBJ1-1, with D perhaps matching TRBD1 (5 bases). Per the germline V gene, CDR1 is SGHVS and CDR2 is FQNEAQ. V lost 6 bases to trimming and J lost 1 base, with 15 bases between them. The CDR3 contains 15 residues. CDR3 loop: CASRGRTGANTEAFF. CDR3 sequence (DNA): TGTGCCAGCAGGGGGCGCACCGGGGCGAACACTGAAGCTTTCTTT.

This clonotype was seen only once. This chain links TRBV11-2 with TRBJ2-7, with 11 bases lining up with TRBD2. V lost 3 bases, J lost 8 bases, and 12 bases stayed unmatched. The CDR3 is 16 amino acids. Germline values: CDR1 SGHAT, CDR2 FQNNGV. The CDR3 protein is CASSFRGRLAGPQQYF. The CDR3 DNA reads TGTGCCAGCAGCTTCAGGGGACGACTAGCGGGACCTCAGCAGTACTTC.

This clonotype came up many times. The J gene is TRBJ1-2, the V gene TRBV10-3, with D perhaps matching TRBD1 (5 bases). The germline CDR1 and CDR2 sequences are ENHRY and SYGVKD. Trimming took 7 bases from V and 8 from J, leaving 14 bases between them. The CDR3 is made up of 12 amino acids. Here the CDR3 reads CAINAGDKGYTF. As DNA, the CDR3 is TGTGCCATCAACGCGGGGGATAAGGGCTACACCTTC.

This clonotype was seen a handful of times. The V call is TRBV12-3 or TRBV12-4, the J call TRBJ2-3; 7 bases are a match to TRBD1. Germline trimming cut 5 bases from V and 1 base from J; bases unmatched to any gene: 6. This CDR3 has 15 residues. The CDR3 nucleotides are TGTGCCAGCAGTGTACAGGGGAGCCGCACAGATACGCAGTATTTT. Translated: CASSVQGSRTDTQYF.

This clonotype showed up just a few times. The chain combines TRBV5-1 with TRBJ1-2, with unresolved D. V was clipped by 4 bases and J by 2 bases, with 15 bases between them. This CDR3 contains 15 residues. CDR1 is SGHRS and CDR2 is YFSETQ in the germline V gene. CDR3 sequence (DNA): TGCGCCAGCAGCGTTTGGACCGATAAAAACTATGGCTACACCTTC. This gives the protein CASSVWTDKNYGYTF.

This clonotype was recorded at least ten times. This rearrangement joins TRBV30 to TRBJ1-4; D remains unclear. This CDR3 spans 15 amino acids. Germline CDR1 is GTSNPN and CDR2 is SVGIG (reference sequence). Trimming removed 4 bases at V and 4 bases at J, with 16 bases between. The DNA for the CDR3 is TGTGCCTGGACGGGTTTTGGGAGAAATAATGAAAAACTGTTTTTT. This gives the protein CAWTGFGRNNEKLFF.

This clonotype was found many times. The J gene is TRBJ2-1, the V gene TRBV30, with 13 nucleotides matching TRBD2. This CDR3 spans 15 amino acids. Germline assignment: CDR1 GTSNPN and CDR2 SVGIG (reference sequence). V dropped 2 bases and J dropped 8; count of bases not matched to a gene: 6. The DNA for the CDR3 is TGTGCCTGGAGTATACTAGCGGGAGGGCCCGATGAGCAGTTCTTC. Amino acids: CAWSILAGGPDEQFF.

A remark on this clonotype: One base away lies a much larger clone, so this may be a sequencing read error. This rearrangement joins TRBV12-3 or TRBV12-4 to TRBJ2-2; D remains unclear. With 3 bases removed from V and 4 bases from J, the gap between germline ends came to 12 bases. There are 15 residues in the CDR3. CDR3 in DNA: TGTGCCAGCAGTTTCTCTGGCCACGGCACCGGGGAGCTGTTTTTT. As protein: CASSFSGHGTGELFF.

The V call is TRBV5-5, the J call TRBJ2-5; D perhaps matches TRBD1 (5 bases). Germline-derived CDR1 and CDR2 are SGHKS and YYEKEE (reference sequence). The length of the CDR3 is 15 residues. Trimming pared 1 base from V and 1 base from J, leaving 11 bases between. The chain's CDR3 is CASSLSGAPQETQYF. The DNA of the CDR3 is TGTGCCAGCAGCTTGTCTGGGGCCCCCCAAGAGACCCAGTACTTC.